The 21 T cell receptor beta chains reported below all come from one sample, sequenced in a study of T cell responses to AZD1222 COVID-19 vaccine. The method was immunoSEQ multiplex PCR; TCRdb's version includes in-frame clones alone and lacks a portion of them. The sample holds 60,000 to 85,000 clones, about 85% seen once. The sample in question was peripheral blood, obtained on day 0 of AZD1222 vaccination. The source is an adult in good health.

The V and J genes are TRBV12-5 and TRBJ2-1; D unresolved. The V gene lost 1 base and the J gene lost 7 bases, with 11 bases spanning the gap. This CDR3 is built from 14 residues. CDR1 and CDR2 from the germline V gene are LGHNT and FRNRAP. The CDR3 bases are TGTGCTAGTGGTTTGGGGGAAATTAGTAATGAGCAGTTCTTC. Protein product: CASGLGEISNEQFF.

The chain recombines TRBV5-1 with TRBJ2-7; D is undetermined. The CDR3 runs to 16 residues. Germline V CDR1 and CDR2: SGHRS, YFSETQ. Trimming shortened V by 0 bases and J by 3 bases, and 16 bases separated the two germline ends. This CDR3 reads CASSLGSGYSFYEQYF. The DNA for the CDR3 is TGCGCCAGCAGCTTGGGGTCCGGTTATAGCTTCTACGAGCAGTACTTC.

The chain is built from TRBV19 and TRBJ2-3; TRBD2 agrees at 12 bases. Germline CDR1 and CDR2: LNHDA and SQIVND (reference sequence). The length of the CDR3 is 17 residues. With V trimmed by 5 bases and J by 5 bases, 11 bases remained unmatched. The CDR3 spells CASSGSTLAGGKDTQYF. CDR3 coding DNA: TGTGCCAGTAGTGGCTCAACACTAGCGGGGGGAAAAGATACGCAGTATTTT. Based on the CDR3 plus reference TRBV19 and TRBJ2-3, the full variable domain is DGGITQSPKYLFRKEGQNVTLSCEQNLNHDAMYWYRQDPGQGLRLIYYSQIVNDFQKGDIAEGYSVSREKKESFPLTVTSAQKNPTAFYLCASSGSTLAGGKDTQYFGPGTRLTVL.

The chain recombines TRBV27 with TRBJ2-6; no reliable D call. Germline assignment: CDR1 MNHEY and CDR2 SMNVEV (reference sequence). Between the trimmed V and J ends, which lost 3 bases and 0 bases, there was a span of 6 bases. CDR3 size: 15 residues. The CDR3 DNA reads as TGTGCCAGCAGTTTTAGGACCTCTGGGGCCAACGTCCTGACTTTC. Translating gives CASSFRTSGANVLTF.

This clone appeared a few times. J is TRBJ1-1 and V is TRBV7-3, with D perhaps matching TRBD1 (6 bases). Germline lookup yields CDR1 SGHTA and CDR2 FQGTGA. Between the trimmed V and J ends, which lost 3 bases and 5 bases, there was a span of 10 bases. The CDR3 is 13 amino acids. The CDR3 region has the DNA TGTGCCAGCAGCTTCGGGGGGCTTACTGAAGCTTTCTTT. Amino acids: CASSFGGLTEAFF.

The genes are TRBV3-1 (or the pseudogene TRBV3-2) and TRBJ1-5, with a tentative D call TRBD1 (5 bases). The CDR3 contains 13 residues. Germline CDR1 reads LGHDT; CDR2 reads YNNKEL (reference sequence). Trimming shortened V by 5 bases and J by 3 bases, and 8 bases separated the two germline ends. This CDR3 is CASSATVNQPQHF. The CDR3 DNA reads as TGTGCCAGCAGCGCGACAGTCAATCAGCCCCAGCATTTT.

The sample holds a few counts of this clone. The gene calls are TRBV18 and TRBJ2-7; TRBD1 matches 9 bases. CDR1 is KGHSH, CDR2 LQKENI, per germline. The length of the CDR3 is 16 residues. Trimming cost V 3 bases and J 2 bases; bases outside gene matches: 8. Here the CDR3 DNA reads TGTGCCAGCTCACCCCGGGGGACAGGGAACACCTACGAGCAGTACTTC. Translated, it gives CASSPRGTGNTYEQYF.

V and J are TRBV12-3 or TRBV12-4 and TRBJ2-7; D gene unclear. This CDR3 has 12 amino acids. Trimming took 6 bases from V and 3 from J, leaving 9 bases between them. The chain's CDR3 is CASRGDVYEQYF. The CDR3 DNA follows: TGTGCCAGCAGAGGTGACGTCTACGAGCAGTACTTC.

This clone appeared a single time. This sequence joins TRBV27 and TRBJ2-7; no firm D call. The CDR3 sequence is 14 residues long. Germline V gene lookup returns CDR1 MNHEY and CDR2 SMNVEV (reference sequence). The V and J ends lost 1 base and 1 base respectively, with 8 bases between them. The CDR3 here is CASSLWAGSYEQYF. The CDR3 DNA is TGTGCCAGCAGTTTATGGGCCGGGTCCTACGAGCAGTACTTC.

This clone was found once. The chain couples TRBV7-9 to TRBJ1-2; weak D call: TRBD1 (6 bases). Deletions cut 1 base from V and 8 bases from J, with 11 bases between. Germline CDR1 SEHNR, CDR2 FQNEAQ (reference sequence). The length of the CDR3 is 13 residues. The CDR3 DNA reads TGTGCCAGCAGCTTAGGAAACAGGGACGGCTACACCTTC. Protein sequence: CASSLGNRDGYTF.

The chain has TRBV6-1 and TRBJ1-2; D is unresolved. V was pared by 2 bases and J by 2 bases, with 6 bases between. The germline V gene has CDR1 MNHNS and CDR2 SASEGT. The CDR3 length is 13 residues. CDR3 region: CASSEPENYGYTF. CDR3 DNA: TGTGCCAGCAGTGAACCGGAGAACTATGGCTACACCTTC.

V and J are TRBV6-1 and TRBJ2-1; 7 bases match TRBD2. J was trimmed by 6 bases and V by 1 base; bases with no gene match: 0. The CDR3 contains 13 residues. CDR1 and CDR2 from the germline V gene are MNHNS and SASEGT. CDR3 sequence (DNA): TGTGCCAGCAGTGAAGGGGAGGGCAATGAGCAGTTCTTC. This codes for CASSEGEGNEQFF.

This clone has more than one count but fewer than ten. This CDR3 reads CASSIVNPSRPQPQHF. The CDR3 DNA is TGTGCCAGTAGTATAGTTAACCCCAGCCGTCCTCAGCCCCAGCATTTT. The chain recombines TRBV19 with TRBJ1-5, with D unresolved. CDR1 is LNHDA, CDR2 SQIVND, per germline (reference sequence). V was pared by 1 base and J by 6 bases, with 16 bases between. This CDR3 comprises 16 residues.

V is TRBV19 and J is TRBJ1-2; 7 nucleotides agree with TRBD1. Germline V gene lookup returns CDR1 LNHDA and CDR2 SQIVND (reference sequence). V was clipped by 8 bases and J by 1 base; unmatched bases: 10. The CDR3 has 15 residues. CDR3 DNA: TGTGCCAGTTTTAAGTCGGGACAGCTTAACTATGGCTACACCTTC. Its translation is CASFKSGQLNYGYTF. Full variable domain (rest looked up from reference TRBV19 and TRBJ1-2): DGGITQSPKYLFRKEGQNVTLSCEQNLNHDAMYWYRQDPGQGLRLIYYSQIVNDFQKGDIAEGYSVSREKKESFPLTVTSAQKNPTAFYLCASFKSGQLNYGYTFGSGTRLTVV.

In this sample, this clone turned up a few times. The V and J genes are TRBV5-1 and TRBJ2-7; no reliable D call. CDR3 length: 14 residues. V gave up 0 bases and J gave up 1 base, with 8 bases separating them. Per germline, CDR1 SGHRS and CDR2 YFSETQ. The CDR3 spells CASSLGTYSYEQYF. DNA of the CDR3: TGCGCCAGCAGCTTGGGGACGTATTCCTACGAGCAGTACTTC.

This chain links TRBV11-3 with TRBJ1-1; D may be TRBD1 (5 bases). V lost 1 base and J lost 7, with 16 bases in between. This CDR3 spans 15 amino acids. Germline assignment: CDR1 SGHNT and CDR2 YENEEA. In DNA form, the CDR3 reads TGTGCCAGCAGCTTAGTGACGGGCAGGGCTCTTGAAGCTTTCTTT. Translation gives CASSLVTGRALEAFF.

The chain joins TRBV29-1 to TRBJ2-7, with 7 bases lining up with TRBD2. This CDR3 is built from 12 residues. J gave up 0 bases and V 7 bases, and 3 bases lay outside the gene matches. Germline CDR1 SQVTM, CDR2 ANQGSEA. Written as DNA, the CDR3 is TGCAGCGCTGGGGGGGGCTCCTACGAGCAGTACTTC. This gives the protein CSAGGGSYEQYF.

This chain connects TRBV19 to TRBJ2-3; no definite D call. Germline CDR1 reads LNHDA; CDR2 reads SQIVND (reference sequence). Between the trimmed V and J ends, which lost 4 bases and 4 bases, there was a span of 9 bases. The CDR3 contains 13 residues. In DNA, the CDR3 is TGTGCCAGTAGTACCTTCAGCGCAGATACGCAGTATTTT. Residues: CASSTFSADTQYF. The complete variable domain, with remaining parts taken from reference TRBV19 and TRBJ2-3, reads DGGITQSPKYLFRKEGQNVTLSCEQNLNHDAMYWYRQDPGQGLRLIYYSQIVNDFQKGDIAEGYSVSREKKESFPLTVTSAQKNPTAFYLCASSTFSADTQYFGPGTRLTVL.

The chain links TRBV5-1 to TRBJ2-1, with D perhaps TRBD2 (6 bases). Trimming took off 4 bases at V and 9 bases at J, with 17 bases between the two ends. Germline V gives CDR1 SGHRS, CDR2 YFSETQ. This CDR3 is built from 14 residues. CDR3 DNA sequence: TGCGCCAGCAGCCCGGGACTCATGAAATTTGAGCAGTTCTTC. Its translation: CASSPGLMKFEQFF.

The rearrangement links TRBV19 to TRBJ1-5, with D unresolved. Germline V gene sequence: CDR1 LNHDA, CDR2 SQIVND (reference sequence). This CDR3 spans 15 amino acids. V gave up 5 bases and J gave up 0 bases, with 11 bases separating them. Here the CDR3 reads CASSLDWYSNQPQHF. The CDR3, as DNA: TGTGCCAGTAGTCTGGACTGGTATAGCAATCAGCCCCAGCATTTT.

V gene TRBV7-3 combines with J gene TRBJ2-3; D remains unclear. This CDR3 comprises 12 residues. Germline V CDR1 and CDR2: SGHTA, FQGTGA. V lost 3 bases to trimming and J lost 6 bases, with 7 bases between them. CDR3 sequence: CASSFLRDTQYF. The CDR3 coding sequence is TGTGCCAGCAGCTTTTTGAGGGATACGCAGTATTTT.